This note documents a single T cell receptor (beta chain) sequence. Germline-derived CDR1 and CDR2 are SQVTM and ANQGSEA. J gave up 5 bases and V 7 bases, and 9 bases lay outside the gene matches. The CDR3 spans 14 residues. The data were taken from a study of blood T cell repertoires in COVID-19. Study context: Samples of COVID-19 (acute and convalescent) were obtained from the United States, Italy and Spain. PBMCs, B-cell-depleted T cells, or T cells provided the cDNA or gDNA that made up the material.

The protocol was immunoSEQ multiplex PCR, while the TCRdb copy is restricted to in-frame clones and leaves out a portion. This table has about 140,000 clones, roughly three quarters appearing once. J is TRBJ1-2 and V is TRBV29-1; 11 bases fit TRBD1. This TCR came from an older woman with acute or convalescent COVID-19. Material: peripheral blood. The CDR3 loop reads CSAGAGQGGYGYTF. As DNA, the CDR3 is TGCAGCGCTGGTGCGGGACAGGGGGGGTATGGCTACACCTTC. The full variable domain, its missing parts supplied by reference TRBV29-1 and TRBJ1-2, is SAVISQKPSRDICQRGTSLTIQCQVDSQVTMMFWYRQQPGQSLTLIATANQGSEATYESGFVIDKFPISRPNLTFSTLTVSNMSPEDSSIYLCSAGAGQGGYGYTFGSGTRLTVV.